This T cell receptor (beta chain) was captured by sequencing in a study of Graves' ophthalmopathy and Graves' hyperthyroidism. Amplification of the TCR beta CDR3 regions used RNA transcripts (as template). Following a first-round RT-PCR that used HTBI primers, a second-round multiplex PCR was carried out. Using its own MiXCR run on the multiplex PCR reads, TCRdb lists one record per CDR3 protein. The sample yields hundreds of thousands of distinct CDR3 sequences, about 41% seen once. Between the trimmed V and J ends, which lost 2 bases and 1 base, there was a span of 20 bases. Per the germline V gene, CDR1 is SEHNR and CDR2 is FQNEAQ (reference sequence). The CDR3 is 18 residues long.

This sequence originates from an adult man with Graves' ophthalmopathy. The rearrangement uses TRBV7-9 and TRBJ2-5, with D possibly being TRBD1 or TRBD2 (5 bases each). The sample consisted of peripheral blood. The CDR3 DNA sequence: TGTGCCAGCAGCTTAAAACGCCCCTTTGAGGGGCCCCAAGAGACCCAGTACTTC. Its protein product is CASSLKRPFEGPQETQYF.